This entry lists 3 T cell receptor beta chains sequenced from one sample in a study of regulatory T cells in long-lasting Graves disease. Library construction for TCR beta used iRepertoire HTBI primers and Arm-PCR of CDR3 regions. TCRdb re-analysed the multiplex PCR reads in MiXCR, keeping a single row per CDR3 protein. This table has fewer than 650,000 distinct CDR3 sequences, less than 20% appearing once. Documented time point: newly diagnosed GD, antithyroid drugs for less than 3 months. The TCR library was made from RNA that had been extracted from PBMCs in TRIzol. A further study also used this sample, focusing on T cells in Graves' hyperthyroidism and ophthalmopathy.

Sample: peripheral blood mononuclear cells (PBMCs), taken at new diagnosis, from a patient treated with antithyroid drugs. The source is a woman aged 25-40 years with Graves disease.

The chain recombines TRBV19 with TRBJ2-5; D uncertain. Trimming removed 3 bases at V and 3 bases at J, with 17 bases between. Germline V gene data show CDR1 as LNHDA and CDR2 as SQIVND (reference sequence). The CDR3 consists of 16 residues. CDR3 sequence: CASSIIFGLLKETQYF. The CDR3 DNA is TGTGCCAGTAGTATCATTTTCGGGCTACTAAAAGAGACCCAGTACTTC.

In its sample, this clonotype was seen many times. The chain recombines TRBV7-2 with TRBJ2-5; 10 bases fit TRBD2. With 6 bases clipped from V and 1 base from J, the junction kept 8 bases outside the gene matches. In germline, CDR1 is SGHTA, CDR2 FQGNSA. The CDR3 is 16 residues long. Written as DNA, the CDR3 is TGTGCCAGCAGTCAGGGGGTAGCGGGAGGCCAAGAGACCCAGTACTTC. It yields the protein CASSQGVAGGQETQYF.

In this sample, this clonotype turned up many times. The chain is built from TRBV6-1 and TRBJ1-1; maybe TRBD1 (5 bases). The CDR3 is made up of 13 amino acids. The ends were cut back, 4 bases at V and 8 bases at J, with 14 bases in the middle. Per germline, CDR1 MNHNS and CDR2 SASEGT. The CDR3 DNA follows: TGTGCCAGCAGTGGAGAGGGGATAGGGGAAGCTTTCTTT. Its protein is CASSGEGIGEAFF.